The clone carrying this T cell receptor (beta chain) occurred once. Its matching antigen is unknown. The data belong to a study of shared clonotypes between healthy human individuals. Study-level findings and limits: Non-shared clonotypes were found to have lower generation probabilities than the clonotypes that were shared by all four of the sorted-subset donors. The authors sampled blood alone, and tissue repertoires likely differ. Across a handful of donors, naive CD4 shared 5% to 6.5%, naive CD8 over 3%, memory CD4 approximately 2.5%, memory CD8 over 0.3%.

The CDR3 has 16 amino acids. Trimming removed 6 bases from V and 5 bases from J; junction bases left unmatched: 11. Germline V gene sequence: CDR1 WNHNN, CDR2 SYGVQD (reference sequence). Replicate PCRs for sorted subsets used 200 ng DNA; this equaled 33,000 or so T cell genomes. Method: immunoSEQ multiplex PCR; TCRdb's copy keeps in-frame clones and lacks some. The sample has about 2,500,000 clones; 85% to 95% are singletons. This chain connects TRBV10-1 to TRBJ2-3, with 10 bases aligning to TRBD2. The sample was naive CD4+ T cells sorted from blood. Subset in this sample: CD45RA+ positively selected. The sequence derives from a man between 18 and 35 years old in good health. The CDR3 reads CASSETSGAAGDTQYF. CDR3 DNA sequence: TGCGCCAGCAGCGAAACTAGCGGGGCCGCGGGAGATACGCAGTATTTT.